The 23 T cell receptor beta chains listed next were all sequenced from one sample in a study of OX40 agonist ivuxolimab in advanced cancers. Measured with immunoSEQ multiplex PCR; TCRdb has only the in-frame clones, and not every one. The data contain tens of thousands of clones, about 86% of them singletons. The sample was CD4+ or CD8+ T cells sorted from blood, taken in a trial of the OX40 agonist ivuxolimab. These receptors all stem from an adult with an advanced solid tumor such as melanoma, head and neck, liver or kidney cancer.

The chain is built from TRBV18 and TRBJ1-4, with D uncertain. This CDR3 has 13 residues. Trimming removed 2 bases at V and 2 bases at J, with 3 bases between. The V gene's germline CDR1 is KGHSH and CDR2 LQKENI. CDR3 sequence (DNA): TGTGCCAGCTCACCATACACTAATGAAAAACTGTTTTTT. It translates to CASSPYTNEKLFF.

This rearrangement joins TRBV6-1 to TRBJ1-6; TRBD1 is a possible D gene (5 bases). The CDR3 runs 16 residues. CDR1 and CDR2 from the germline V gene are MNHNS and SASEGT. V shed 0 bases and J shed 6 bases, with 12 bases lying between them. CDR3 nucleotide sequence: TGTGCCAGCAGTGAAGCAAGGAGACAGCTTAATTCACCCCTCCACTTT. This sequence encodes CASSEARRQLNSPLHF.

The CDR3 loop reads CASSLSQNYGYTF. The CDR3 region has the DNA TGTGCCAGCAGTTTAAGTCAGAACTATGGCTACACCTTC. The chain joins TRBV6-5 to TRBJ1-2, with D unresolved. V lost 4 bases to trimming and J lost 2 bases, with 8 bases between them. CDR1 and CDR2 (germline): MNHEY, SVGAGI. This CDR3 is built from 13 residues.

The chain links TRBV28 to TRBJ1-1, with no clear D. Deletions cut 0 bases from V and 11 bases from J, with 7 bases between. The CDR3 covers 11 residues. Per the germline V gene, CDR1 is MDHEN and CDR2 is SYDVKM. Here the CDR3 reads CASSLWGGAFF. CDR3 nucleotide sequence: TGTGCCAGCAGTTTATGGGGTGGGGCTTTCTTT.

J is TRBJ1-1 and V is TRBV4-2; D uncertain. The CDR3 loop spans 14 amino acids. Trimming took 0 bases from V and 3 from J, leaving 8 bases between them. Germline V lookup: CDR1 LGHNA, CDR2 YNFKEQ. DNA of the CDR3: TGTGCCAGCAGCCAAGACGTAGGTGACACTGAAGCTTTCTTT. It yields the protein CASSQDVGDTEAFF.

V is TRBV7-9 and J is TRBJ2-1; possibly TRBD1 for D (6 bases). V was pared by 4 bases and J by 4 bases, with 11 bases between. CDR1 SEHNR and CDR2 FQNEAQ come from the germline V gene (reference sequence). The CDR3 runs to 14 residues. In DNA, the CDR3 is TGTGCCAGCAGCTCAGGGGTAGGATACAATGAGCAGTTCTTC. Its translation is CASSSGVGYNEQFF.

J is TRBJ1-6 and V is TRBV7-9; unclear D gene. Germline CDR1 is SEHNR and CDR2 is FQNEAQ (reference sequence). This CDR3 contains 13 residues. Trimming removed 8 bases at V and 6 bases at J, with 11 bases between. CDR3 amino acids: CASSEAGNSPLHF. CDR3 DNA: TGTGCCAGCTCGGAGGCAGGTAATTCACCCCTCCACTTT. Full variable domain (remainder filled in from reference TRBV7-9 and TRBJ1-6): DTGVSQNPRHKITKRGQNVTFRCDPISEHNRLYWYRQTLGQGPEFLTYFQNEAQLEKSRLLSDRFSAERPKGSFSTLEIQRTEQGDSAMYLCASSEAGNSPLHFGNGTRLTVT.

The gene calls are TRBV11-2 and TRBJ1-2; D uncertain. The CDR3 length is 14 residues. From germline, CDR1 is SGHAT and CDR2 FQNNGV. Trimming cost V 0 bases and J 6 bases, with 11 bases left between them. For the CDR3, the DNA is TGTGCCAGCAGCTTAGAACCGACGCCTAATGGCTACACCTTC. This translates into CASSLEPTPNGYTF.

The chain uses TRBV5-5 and TRBJ2-1; 9 nucleotides agree with TRBD2. Germline V CDR1 and CDR2: SGHKS, YYEKEE (reference sequence). V was clipped by 4 bases and J by 0 bases; unmatched bases: 2. The CDR3 spans 15 residues. CDR3 bases: TGTGCCAGCAGCCCGGGACTAGCCTCCTACAATGAGCAGTTCTTC. Protein product: CASSPGLASYNEQFF.

The chain couples TRBV6-6 to TRBJ1-5, with D unclear. V was cut by 6 bases and J by 3 bases, with 6 bases left in between. Germline V CDR1 and CDR2: MNHNY, SVGAGI (reference sequence). The CDR3 spans 12 residues. CDR3 amino acids: CASRDSNQPQHF. In DNA form, the CDR3 reads TGTGCCAGCAGGGACTCCAATCAGCCCCAGCATTTT.

The V gene is TRBV15, the J gene TRBJ1-5; no clear D gene. This CDR3 has 17 residues. The germline gives CDR1 LNHNV, CDR2 YYDKDF (reference sequence). V was shortened by 0 bases and J by 0 bases, with 12 bases between the two germline ends. The CDR3 sequence: CATSRDKPGVSNQPQHF. The CDR3, as DNA: TGTGCCACCAGCAGAGATAAACCGGGAGTTAGCAATCAGCCCCAGCATTTT.

This rearrangement joins TRBV5-6 to TRBJ2-1; 7 nucleotides line up with TRBD2. CDR3 length: 16 amino acids. V lost 4 bases and J lost 4; bases outside the gene matches: 11. Germline lookup yields CDR1 SGHDT and CDR2 YYEEEE. DNA for the CDR3: TGTGCCAGCAGCCTCACGCATGGCGGGGGTTACAATGAGCAGTTCTTC. Encoded protein: CASSLTHGGGYNEQFF.

The rearrangement links TRBV11-2 to TRBJ2-2; no clear D. From germline, CDR1 is SGHAT and CDR2 FQNNGV. The CDR3 extends over 15 amino acids. Trimming stripped 6 bases from V and 2 bases from J, with 13 bases between. The CDR3 DNA is TGTGCCAGCAGAACAGTGCAGAAAAACACCGGGGAGCTGTTTTTT. Amino acids: CASRTVQKNTGELFF.

This chain joins TRBV11-3 and TRBJ2-2, with 7 nucleotides matching TRBD1. This CDR3 is built from 16 residues. Germline V CDR1 and CDR2: SGHNT, YENEEA. V lost 4 bases and J lost 7; bases outside the gene matches: 12. The chain's CDR3 is CASSYRTGLDVGELFF. CDR3 DNA sequence: TGTGCCAGCAGCTATCGGACAGGTTTAGATGTCGGGGAGCTGTTTTTT.

This clone was found once. The V gene is TRBV4-2, the J gene TRBJ2-7; D might be TRBD2 (5 bases). V dropped 4 bases and J dropped 0 bases, with 22 bases sitting between them. The CDR3 runs 18 residues. Per germline, CDR1 LGHNA and CDR2 YNFKEQ. The CDR3 loop reads CASSPGELDPASSYEQYF. Written as DNA, the CDR3 is TGTGCCAGCAGCCCTGGGGAACTAGATCCCGCGAGCTCCTACGAGCAGTACTTC.

The J gene is TRBJ2-7, the V gene TRBV6-5; D unresolved. Trimming took off 8 bases at V and 0 bases at J, with 17 bases between the two ends. The CDR3 has 15 residues. Looked up from germline, CDR1 is MNHEY and CDR2 is SVGAGI. CDR3 residues: CASSGSYTLSYEQYF. The DNA for the CDR3 is TGTGCCAGCTCCGGTAGCTATACCCTCTCCTACGAGCAGTACTTC.

This rearrangement joins TRBV5-1 to TRBJ1-2; no firm D call. V lost 4 bases to trimming and J lost 0 bases, with 13 bases between them. Per the germline V gene, CDR1 is SGHRS and CDR2 is YFSETQ. The CDR3 has 15 residues. The CDR3 bases are TGCGCCAGCAGCGCACACAGTCTGCCTAACTATGGCTACACCTTC. This encodes CASSAHSLPNYGYTF. Full variable domain (outside the CDR3, taken from reference TRBV5-1 and TRBJ1-2): KAGVTQTPRYLIKTRGQQVTLSCSPISGHRSVSWYQQTPGQGLQFLFEYFSETQRNKGNFPGRFSGRQFSNSRSEMNVSTLELGDSALYLCASSAHSLPNYGYTFGSGTRLTVV.

This clone was seen a few times. V is TRBV11-3 and J is TRBJ2-3; the D gene is possibly TRBD2 (6 bases). Trimming cost V 1 base and J 0 bases, with 14 bases left between them. The CDR3 has 17 amino acids. Per germline, CDR1 SGHNT and CDR2 YENEEA. CDR3 protein: CASSLGVGGRSTDTQYF. The DNA for the CDR3 is TGTGCCAGCAGCTTAGGCGTTGGGGGGAGGAGCACAGATACGCAGTATTTT.

This chain uses TRBV5-1 with TRBJ2-7, with 12 bases matching TRBD1. Per germline, CDR1 SGHRS and CDR2 YFSETQ. This CDR3 contains 15 residues. V shed 9 bases and J 0 bases; nucleotides not matched to a gene: 7. The CDR3 DNA follows: TGCGCCACCGGGACAGGGGGCGGAAGCTCCTACGAGCAGTACTTC. Amino acids: CATGTGGGSSYEQYF.

The chain employs TRBV7-8 and TRBJ2-2; weak D call: TRBD2 (5 bases). This CDR3 has 17 amino acids. Trimming removed 5 bases at V and 1 base at J, with 17 bases between. Germline V gene data show CDR1 as SGHVS and CDR2 as FQNEAQ. This CDR3 reads CASSLPRGTVNTGELFF. The CDR3 DNA reads as TGTGCCAGCAGCCTCCCCCGGGGTACGGTGAACACCGGGGAGCTGTTTTTT.

The chain couples TRBV7-2 to TRBJ2-5; 7 bases line up with TRBD1. CDR3 length equals 12 residues. Germline CDR1 and CDR2: SGHTA and FQGNSA. The J segment lost 10 bases and the V segment lost 0 bases, leaving 2 bases of the junction unmatched. CDR3 coding DNA: TGTGCCAGCAGCTTAGCGGGACAGCTCCAGTACTTC. Its translation: CASSLAGQLQYF.

The chain recombines TRBV6-5 with TRBJ1-5; the D gene is possibly TRBD1 (5 bases). Trimming took off 3 bases at V and 0 bases at J, with 9 bases between the two ends. The CDR3 contains 15 residues. The germline gives CDR1 MNHEY, CDR2 SVGAGI. Here the CDR3 reads CASSYTGDSNQPQHF. CDR3 DNA sequence: TGTGCCAGCAGTTATACGGGGGATAGCAATCAGCCCCAGCATTTT.

Here the CDR3 reads CASRVGTVYEKLFF. Written as DNA, the CDR3 is TGTGCCAGTAGGGTCGGGACAGTGTATGAAAAACTGTTTTTT. This chain connects TRBV19 to TRBJ1-4; 7 bases match TRBD1. From germline, CDR1 is LNHDA and CDR2 SQIVND (reference sequence). V lost 6 bases and J lost 6; bases outside the gene matches: 7. The CDR3 loop spans 14 amino acids.